A single T cell receptor beta chain is shown here with its context. Germline CDR1 reads MNHEY; CDR2 reads SVGAGI. There are 15 residues in the CDR3. With V trimmed by 8 bases and J by 1 base, 10 bases remained unmatched. The sample belongs to a study of blood T cells in healthy people across ages. Sample-barcoded 5' priming and a J-beta primer mix drove a second PCR of roughly 6 to 12 cycles. TCRdb re-called the 5' RACE reads with MiXCR, one entry per CDR3 protein. The table lists about a million distinct CDR3 sequences, more than 30% of them singletons. The receptor was derived from a young man in good health. The chain recombines TRBV6-5 with TRBJ1-2, with TRBD1 identical over 7 bases. The source material was blood. The CDR3 reads CASARPDRINYGYTF. The CDR3 DNA is TGTGCCAGCGCTCGGCCGGACAGGATTAACTATGGCTACACCTTC.